This TCR beta chain was observed in a study of cytomegalovirus exposure and HLA in healthy donors. Study details: There were 88 million or so unique TCRs (from HLA-typed donors) in an early data release. Study outcomes and limitations: Prediction of most subjects' HLA-A and HLA-B alleles by TCR beta sequences was reportedly accurate. Testing in vitro showed three CMV-associated chains specific for CMV antigens.

PCR used 60 Vbeta primers and 13 Jbeta primers. Clones were sequenced by immunoSEQ multiplex PCR, and TCRdb holds only the in-frame ones, with some missing. The data show 13,000 to 15,000 clones, about 60% seen once. This CDR3 region has 19 residues. Unmatched junction bases numbered 21, after V lost 2 bases and J lost 4 bases. Germline V lookup: CDR1 GTSNPN, CDR2 SVGIG (reference sequence). Donors sampled were nominally healthy, though unrecorded immune exposures were likely. For this clone: No antigen is known for it.

The sequence derives from a woman in her forties or fifties in good health and CMV-seropositive. The material sequenced was PBMCs. The chain carries TRBV30 and TRBJ2-7, with TRBD1 identical over 9 bases. CDR3 DNA: TGTGCCTGGAGTTTTCCTAGAGGGGGACAGGGCGGTGTTGGGTACGAGCAGTACTTC. Its translation is CAWSFPRGGQGGVGYEQYF. The full variable domain, its missing parts supplied by reference TRBV30 and TRBJ2-7, is SQTIHQWPATLVQPVGSPLSLECTVEGTSNPNLYWYRQAAGRGLQLLFYSVGIGQISSEVPQNLSASRPQDRQFILSSKKLLLSDSGFYLCAWSFPRGGQGGVGYEQYFGPGTRLTVT.